The 29 T cell receptor beta chains below come from one sample, sequenced in a study of T cells in Graves' hyperthyroidism and ophthalmopathy. The source material, RNA transcripts, was used to amplify TCR beta CDR3 regions. First-round RT-PCR with HTBI primers amplified the TCR CDR3 region. In TCRdb, the multiplex PCR reads were re-called with MiXCR into one record per CDR3 protein. The sample contains roughly 700,000 distinct CDR3 sequences, roughly a third of which appear only once. Sequencing was performed on blood. These TCRs come from a woman aged 40-49 years with Graves' hyperthyroidism.

The sample holds many counts of this clonotype. DNA for the CDR3: TGTGCCAGCAGCTTAACCCAGGCGAACACTGAAGCTTTCTTT. Amino acids: CASSLTQANTEAFF. V usage is TRBV7-9 and J usage is TRBJ1-1; no clear D gene. Trimming stripped 2 bases from V and 1 base from J, with 8 bases between. The CDR3 consists of 14 residues. Germline CDR1 and CDR2: SEHNR and FQNEAQ (reference sequence).

V gene TRBV12-3 or TRBV12-4 combines with J gene TRBJ1-2, with 7 bases that match TRBD1. J lost 8 bases, V lost 7 bases, and 16 bases had no gene match. CDR3 size: 15 residues. The CDR3 reads CASKLGQPPGLGYTF. The CDR3 DNA reads TGTGCCAGCAAACTGGGACAGCCCCCTGGTCTCGGCTACACCTTC.

Ten or more counts support this clonotype. CDR3 region: CASTSLSSGELFF. The CDR3 region has the DNA TGTGCCAGCACTAGTTTGAGTAGCGGGGAGCTGTTTTTT. The genes are TRBV12-3 or TRBV12-4 and TRBJ2-2, with D unresolved. V dropped 7 bases and J dropped 7 bases, with 13 bases sitting between them. The CDR3 is made up of 13 amino acids.

This clonotype occurred many times. V gene TRBV20-1 combines with J gene TRBJ2-5; 8 nucleotides match TRBD2. The CDR3 runs 15 residues. Germline CDR1 reads DFQATT; CDR2 reads SNEGSKA (reference sequence). After removal of 6 bases from V and 5 bases from J, the junction contained 14 bases not matched to a gene. Here the CDR3 reads CSAHVRGGLWETQYF. DNA for the CDR3: TGCAGTGCCCACGTTCGGGGGGGATTATGGGAGACCCAGTACTTC.

This chain connects TRBV15 to TRBJ2-5; no clear D. V dropped 3 bases and J dropped 6 bases, with 17 bases sitting between them. CDR1 and CDR2 (germline): LNHNV, YYDKDF (reference sequence). The CDR3 has 15 residues. This CDR3 is CATSSYLGVAKTQYF. CDR3 in DNA: TGTGCCACCAGCAGTTACCTTGGCGTGGCCAAGACCCAGTACTTC.

In this sample, this clonotype turned up many times. V and J are TRBV19 and TRBJ1-5; 11 nucleotides agree with TRBD1. V shed 7 bases and J 2 bases; nucleotides not matched to a gene: 1. The CDR3 contains 14 residues. The germline CDR1 and CDR2 sequences are LNHDA and SQIVND (reference sequence). The CDR3 is CASKGQGGNQPQHF. CDR3 nucleotide sequence: TGTGCCAGTAAGGGACAGGGGGGCAATCAGCCCCAGCATTTT.

This clonotype was seen a handful of times. This rearrangement joins TRBV18 to TRBJ2-7; 7 nucleotides line up with TRBD1. Looked up from germline, CDR1 is KGHSH and CDR2 is LQKENI. Trimming took 3 bases from V and 10 from J; bases not matched to a gene: 3. The CDR3 spans 11 residues. CDR3 protein: CASSPGTDQYF. The CDR3 DNA is TGTGCCAGCTCACCGGGGACAGATCAGTACTTC.

This clonotype was observed many times. The rearrangement links TRBV12-3 or TRBV12-4 to TRBJ2-2; D may match TRBD1 or TRBD2 (5 bases each). Between the trimmed V and J ends, which lost 5 bases and 6 bases, there was a span of 7 bases. The CDR3 is 12 residues long. This chain's CDR3 is CASSQGAGELFF. As DNA, the CDR3 is TGTGCCAGCAGTCAGGGAGCCGGGGAGCTGTTTTTT.

The chain carries TRBV10-3 and TRBJ2-2; tentatively, D is TRBD1 or TRBD2 (5 bases each). Germline V gene lookup returns CDR1 ENHRY and CDR2 SYGVKD. V was pared by 10 bases and J by 5 bases, with 17 bases between. CDR3 size: 14 residues. CDR3 coding DNA: TGTGCCACCCACCCGGGACGAGGGACCGGGGAGCTGTTTTTT. The encoded protein is CATHPGRGTGELFF.

This rearrangement joins TRBV11-2 to TRBJ2-6; D not resolved. The V and J ends lost 5 bases and 4 bases respectively, with 6 bases between them. The germline V gene has CDR1 SGHAT and CDR2 FQNNGV. The length of the CDR3 is 13 residues. CDR3 sequence: CASSPEGANVLTF. The CDR3 DNA reads as TGTGCCAGCAGCCCCGAAGGGGCCAACGTCCTGACTTTC.

Of note for this clonotype: This may stem from a read error, because a much larger clone lies one nucleotide away. This rearrangement joins TRBV5-4 to TRBJ1-2, with 8 bases matching TRBD1. Germline V gene lookup returns CDR1 SGHNT and CDR2 YYREEE (reference sequence). The CDR3 is 17 residues long. CDR3 in DNA: TGTGCCAGCAGCTCTGGGGGGGACGGACAGGGACCCTATGGCTCCACCTTC. It is translated as CASSSGGDGQGPYGSTF.

This clonotype was recorded at least ten times. The chain uses TRBV2 and TRBJ1-3; D might be TRBD1 (5 bases). The germline V gene encodes CDR1 SNHLY and CDR2 FYNNEI. V dropped 2 bases and J dropped 4 bases, with 15 bases sitting between them. This CDR3 is 16 amino acids long. In DNA, the CDR3 is TGTGCCAGCAGTGAATGGGACCCAAAATTGGGAAACACCATATATTTT. This sequence encodes CASSEWDPKLGNTIYF.

The table lists this clonotype with a count of one. The chain joins TRBV7-2 to TRBJ2-5; 7 bases match TRBD2. Germline CDR1 and CDR2: SGHTA and FQGNSA. The CDR3 is 15 amino acids. The junction had 11 bases not matched to a gene; V was cut back by 7 bases and J by 3 bases. This CDR3 reads CASTTFWAGEETQYF. In DNA form, the CDR3 reads TGTGCCAGCACCACTTTTTGGGCGGGAGAAGAGACCCAGTACTTC.

J is TRBJ1-5 and V is TRBV24-1; 7 nucleotides align to TRBD1. CDR3 length: 15 residues. CDR1 is KGHDR and CDR2 is SFDVKD in the germline V gene. J was trimmed by 3 bases and V by 7 bases; bases with no gene match: 8. CDR3 nucleotide sequence: TGTGCCACCAGCAGTTCACAGGGGCTCAATCAGCCCCAGCATTTT. Translation: CATSSSQGLNQPQHF.

The table lists this clonotype with a few counts. The V gene is TRBV7-2, the J gene TRBJ2-7; D may match TRBD1 or TRBD2 (5 bases each). The V gene lost 5 bases and the J gene lost 4 bases, with 15 bases spanning the gap. This CDR3 has 14 residues. Germline V lookup: CDR1 SGHTA, CDR2 FQGNSA. CDR3 nucleotide sequence: TGTGCCAGCAGCCCGGGACCCCCCGGATACGAGCAGTACTTC. As protein: CASSPGPPGYEQYF.

The chain employs TRBV30 and TRBJ1-5; TRBD1 is a possible D gene (5 bases). This CDR3 region has 13 residues. From germline, CDR1 is GTSNPN and CDR2 SVGIG (reference sequence). Trimming cost V 0 bases and J 5 bases, with 8 bases left between them. CDR3 nucleotide sequence: TGTGCCTGGAGTGTACGGGGGGATCAGCCCCAGCATTTT. It is translated as CAWSVRGDQPQHF. Looking up the rest from reference TRBV30 and TRBJ1-5 gives the full variable domain: SQTIHQWPATLVQPVGSPLSLECTVEGTSNPNLYWYRQAAGRGLQLLFYSVGIGQISSEVPQNLSASRPQDRQFILSSKKLLLSDSGFYLCAWSVRGDQPQHFGDGTRLSIL.

The V call is TRBV11-1, the J call TRBJ2-7, with a tentative D call TRBD2 (5 bases). This CDR3 is 16 amino acids long. The germline V and J ends were trimmed by 6 bases and 0 bases, with 18 bases remaining between them. Germline CDR1 and CDR2: SGHAT and FQDESV (reference sequence). The CDR3 nucleotides are TGTGCCAGCAGTTACGGTTTAGCGAGAAGCTCCTACGAGCAGTACTTC. Encoded protein: CASSYGLARSSYEQYF.

This chain connects TRBV7-9 to TRBJ2-5, with TRBD2 matching over 13 bases. With V trimmed by 4 bases and J by 0 bases, 8 bases remained unmatched. Germline V gene sequence: CDR1 SEHNR, CDR2 FQNEAQ (reference sequence). The CDR3 is made up of 18 amino acids. This CDR3 reads CASSYGGLAGWYQETQYF. In DNA, the CDR3 is TGTGCCAGCAGCTATGGGGGACTAGCGGGGTGGTACCAAGAGACCCAGTACTTC.

This clonotype was observed a handful of times. This rearrangement joins TRBV4-3 to TRBJ1-1, with 9 bases fitting TRBD1. Germline V gene sequence: CDR1 LGHNA, CDR2 YSLEER. The length of the CDR3 is 15 residues. The V gene end was trimmed by 4 bases and the J gene end by 4 bases; junction bases not matched to a gene: 7. The CDR3 bases are TGCGCCAGCAGCCCGGGGACAGGGCGAGGCACTGAAGCTTTCTTT. As protein: CASSPGTGRGTEAFF.

Regarding this clonotype: Mismatch with germline at one junction end may stem from a read error. V and J are TRBV5-1 and TRBJ2-2, with D unclear. CDR1 and CDR2 from the germline V gene are SGHRS and YFSETQ. The CDR3 extends over 18 amino acids. CDR3 nucleotides: TGTGCCAGCAGCTTGCTGTTGGGAAGATTACCGAACACCGGGGAGCTGTTTTTT. Translated: CASSLLLGRLPNTGELFF.

This clonotype was counted at least ten times. The V gene is TRBV7-9, the J gene TRBJ1-4; TRBD1 aligns across 8 bases. The length of the CDR3 is 13 residues. V trimming: 8 bases; J trimming: 3 bases; junction bases outside the gene matches: 2. Germline V CDR1 and CDR2: SEHNR, FQNEAQ (reference sequence). The CDR3 is CASLGQANEKLFF. In nucleotides, the CDR3 is TGTGCCAGCCTGGGACAGGCTAATGAAAAACTGTTTTTT.

In its sample, this clonotype was seen a few times. This chain uses TRBV6-5 with TRBJ1-5, with 7 bases that match TRBD1. Losses at the gene ends were 4 bases for V and 7 bases for J; bases not matched to a gene: 10. Germline V gene sequence: CDR1 MNHEY, CDR2 SVGAGI. This CDR3 comprises 15 residues. The CDR3 DNA reads as TGTGCCAGCAGTTTCACCGACAGGGATAAACAGCCCCAGCATTTT. It is translated as CASSFTDRDKQPQHF.

V usage is TRBV5-1 and J usage is TRBJ2-5, with 7 bases that match TRBD1. The V segment lost 5 bases and the J segment 1 base; nucleotides outside the gene matches: 8. The CDR3 runs 15 residues. Looked up from germline, CDR1 is SGHRS and CDR2 is YFSETQ. In DNA form, the CDR3 reads TGCGCCAGCAGTTTCATTGGGACAGTCCAAGAGACCCAGTACTTC. Translation: CASSFIGTVQETQYF.

A word on this clonotype: The junction does not match germline at one end; this may be a read error. The rearrangement uses TRBV12-3 or TRBV12-4 and TRBJ1-1, with TRBD1 identical over 10 bases. The CDR3 totals 13 residues. The CDR3 here is CASRTDRGGETFF. The CDR3 nucleotides are TGTGCCAGCAGGACGGACAGGGGGGGTGAAACTTTCTTT.

The chain recombines TRBV6-2 or TRBV6-3 with TRBJ1-1; 10 bases are shared with TRBD1. This CDR3 region has 12 residues. The germline gives CDR1 MNHEY, CDR2 SVGEGT. Germline trimming cut 6 bases from V and 9 bases from J; bases unmatched to any gene: 4. This CDR3 is CASRRQGAQAFF. The CDR3 DNA reads as TGTGCCAGCAGGCGACAGGGGGCCCAAGCTTTCTTT.

This clonotype was found a few times. The gene calls are TRBV9 and TRBJ1-1; no definite D call. Looked up from germline, CDR1 is SGDLS and CDR2 is YYNGEE. This CDR3 is 15 amino acids long. V lost 0 bases and J lost 1, with 10 bases in between. The CDR3: CASSVEPRANTEAFF. CDR3 DNA sequence: TGTGCCAGCAGCGTAGAACCTAGGGCGAACACTGAAGCTTTCTTT.

The chain joins TRBV20-1 to TRBJ2-7; 7 bases align to TRBD1. Per the germline V gene, CDR1 is DFQATT and CDR2 is SNEGSKA (reference sequence). The CDR3 has 16 amino acids. V lost 1 base and J lost 0; bases outside the gene matches: 9. The CDR3: CSARGGTTGFSYEQYF. CDR3 coding DNA: TGCAGTGCTAGAGGCGGAACGACAGGGTTCTCCTACGAGCAGTACTTC.

With respect to this clonotype: This sequence may be a read error, since a much larger clone differs from it by one base. The chain has TRBV6-5 and TRBJ1-1; D remains unclear. This CDR3 contains 12 residues. Germline V CDR1 and CDR2: MNHEY, SVGAGI. The CDR3 region is CAGSQKNTEAFF. Here the CDR3 DNA reads TGTGCCGGCAGTCAAAAGAACACTGAAGCTTTCTTT.

About this clonotype itself: A read error is possible here, since a much larger clone lies one base away. This chain links TRBV10-3 with TRBJ1-4, with TRBD1 matching over 8 bases. Unmatched junction bases numbered 6, after V lost 2 bases and J lost 4 bases. CDR3 length equals 16 residues. Germline CDR1 is ENHRY and CDR2 is SYGVKD. The DNA of the CDR3 is TGTGCCATCAGTGAGGGGACAGGAGCAAATAATGAAAAACTGTTTTTT. The encoded protein is CAISEGTGANNEKLFF.